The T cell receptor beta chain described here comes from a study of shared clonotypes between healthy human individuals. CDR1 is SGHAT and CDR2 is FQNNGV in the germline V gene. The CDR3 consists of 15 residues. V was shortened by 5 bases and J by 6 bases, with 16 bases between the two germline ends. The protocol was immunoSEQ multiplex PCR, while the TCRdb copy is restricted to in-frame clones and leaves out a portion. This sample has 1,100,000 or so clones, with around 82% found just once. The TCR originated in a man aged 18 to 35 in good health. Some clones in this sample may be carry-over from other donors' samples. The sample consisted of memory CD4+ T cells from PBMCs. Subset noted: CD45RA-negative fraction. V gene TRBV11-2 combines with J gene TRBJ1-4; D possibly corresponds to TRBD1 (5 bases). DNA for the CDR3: TGTGCCAGCAGCCCCCATCGGGACGGAGATGAAAAACTGTTTTTT. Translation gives CASSPHRDGDEKLFF.